This entry lists 27 T cell receptor beta chains sequenced from one sample in a study of post-analysis software for immune sequencing data. General study findings and limits: Five TRBV segments appeared more often in patients than in controls, and TRBV5-6, TRBV5-1 and TRBV20-1 were among these.

Unique molecular identifiers were built into the TCR beta cDNA libraries. Using its own MiXCR run on the PCR reads, TCRdb lists one record per CDR3 protein. The sample lists almost 700,000 distinct CDR3 sequences; around 60% were seen once. These receptors' antigens are unknown. The sequencing input was blood. The receptors originated from a girl aged 2-10 years with multiple sclerosis.

The genes are TRBV29-1 and TRBJ2-2; TRBD1 is a possible D gene (5 bases). Per germline, CDR1 SQVTM and CDR2 ANQGSEA. The CDR3 has 13 residues. V was trimmed by 4 bases and J by 2 bases, leaving 8 bases between them. The CDR3 DNA reads TGCAGCGTTGCAAGGACAAACACCGGGGAGCTGTTTTTT. This sequence encodes CSVARTNTGELFF.

The V and J genes are TRBV9 and TRBJ2-7; 9 nucleotides match TRBD2. V lost 0 bases and J lost 7; bases outside the gene matches: 8. From germline, CDR1 is SGDLS and CDR2 YYNGEE. This CDR3 has 15 amino acids. The CDR3 region is CASSVGGGRVGEQYF. The DNA for the CDR3 is TGTGCCAGCAGCGTAGGCGGCGGGAGGGTCGGTGAGCAGTACTTC.

This chain uses TRBV10-3 with TRBJ2-1; possibly TRBD2 for D (6 bases). V dropped 0 bases and J dropped 0 bases, with 9 bases sitting between them. This CDR3 region has 16 residues. Per the germline V gene, CDR1 is ENHRY and CDR2 is SYGVKD. The CDR3 DNA reads as TGTGCCATCAGTGAGTCGACCGGGGGCTCCTACAATGAGCAGTTCTTC. This sequence encodes CAISESTGGSYNEQFF.

This chain links TRBV7-3 with TRBJ2-1; D is perhaps TRBD2 (6 bases). The germline CDR1 and CDR2 sequences are SGHTA and FQGTGA. Trimming left V 6 bases short and J 6 bases short, with 21 bases between. There are 16 residues in the CDR3. This CDR3 is CASRENGASVINEQFF. CDR3 sequence (DNA): TGTGCCAGCAGAGAAAACGGGGCTAGCGTAATCAATGAGCAGTTCTTC.

This sequence joins TRBV3-1 and TRBJ2-7; 7 bases map to TRBD1. The germline CDR1 and CDR2 sequences are LGHDT and YNNKEL (reference sequence). This CDR3 region has 16 residues. J gave up 0 bases and V 6 bases, and 11 bases lay outside the gene matches. The CDR3 is CASSLTGTASSYEQYF. The CDR3 DNA follows: TGTGCCAGCAGTCTCACCGGGACAGCGAGCTCCTACGAGCAGTACTTC.

Only one count was recorded for this clonotype. V usage is TRBV15 and J usage is TRBJ1-6, with TRBD1 matching over 8 bases. The CDR3 runs to 14 residues. Per the germline V gene, CDR1 is LNHNV and CDR2 is YYDKDF (reference sequence). J was trimmed by 10 bases and V by 2 bases; bases with no gene match: 4. CDR3 sequence: CATSRLGQGSPLHF. Written as DNA, the CDR3 is TGTGCCACCAGCAGACTCGGACAGGGATCACCCCTCCACTTT.

This clonotype was detected only a few times. The chain joins TRBV5-1 to TRBJ2-7; 12 bases are a match to TRBD1. Germline V gene lookup returns CDR1 SGHRS and CDR2 YFSETQ. Losses at the gene ends were 3 bases for V and 2 bases for J; bases not matched to a gene: 3. CDR3 length: 15 amino acids. As DNA, the CDR3 is TGCGCCAGCAGCTCGGGGACAGGGGGCGCCTACGAGCAGTACTTC. Its translation: CASSSGTGGAYEQYF.

The chain couples TRBV7-2 to TRBJ2-1, with 7 positions matching TRBD2. CDR3 size: 14 residues. With 4 bases clipped from V and 7 bases from J, the junction kept 7 bases outside the gene matches. Germline CDR1 SGHTA, CDR2 FQGNSA. CDR3 in DNA: TGTGCCAGCAGCTCCCGTGTCGGGGGGAATGAGCAGTTCTTC. The encoded protein is CASSSRVGGNEQFF.

In this sample, this clonotype turned up once. V and J are TRBV10-2 and TRBJ2-5; 7 nucleotides align to TRBD2. The V gene's germline CDR1 is WSHSY and CDR2 SAAADI. The CDR3 loop spans 13 amino acids. J gave up 5 bases and V 8 bases, and 8 bases lay outside the gene matches. DNA of the CDR3: TGCGCCAGCCAGCTGGGGGGGACGGAGACCCAGTACTTC. This translates into CASQLGGTETQYF.

The gene calls are TRBV6-5 and TRBJ1-1; D is uncertain. The V end lost 0 bases, the J end lost 4 bases, and 6 bases lay between the germline ends. The CDR3 has 13 residues. CDR1 is MNHEY, CDR2 SVGAGI, per germline. The CDR3 DNA sequence: TGTGCCAGCAGTTACTCCAGCCTCACTGAAGCTTTCTTT. Amino acids: CASSYSSLTEAFF.

This clonotype has only one observation. The junction and the germline gene differ at one end; a read error may be behind it. The gene calls are TRBV9 and TRBJ2-3, with D maybe TRBD1 (8 bases). Germline V CDR1 and CDR2: SGDLS, YYNGEE. The CDR3 is made up of 16 amino acids. Here the CDR3 DNA reads TGTGCCGGCAGCGCCAAAGCGGGACAGGAGACAGATACGCAGTATTTT. Translation: CAGSAKAGQETDTQYF. The complete variable domain, with remaining parts taken from reference TRBV9 and TRBJ2-3, reads DSGVTQTPKHLITATGQRVTLRCSPRSGDLSVYWYQQSLDQGLQFLIQYYNGEERAKGNILERFSAQQFPDLHSELNLSSLELGDSALYFCAGSAKAGQETDTQYFGPGTRLTVL.

Points on this clonotype: The junction departs from the called germline gene at one end, perhaps through a read error. The chain joins TRBV7-2 to TRBJ2-7; perhaps TRBD2 as D (6 bases). CDR1 SGHTA and CDR2 FQGNSA come from the germline V gene. This CDR3 has 16 amino acids. CDR3 amino acids: CASSPTYMGRGDDQYF. CDR3 DNA: TGTGCCAGCAGCCCAACTTACATGGGGCGGGGAGACGACCAGTACTTC. The variable domain in full, with the rest retrieved from reference TRBV7-2 and TRBJ2-7, is GAGVSQSPSNKVTEKGKDVELRCDPISGHTALYWYRQSLGQGLEFLIYFQGNSAPDKSGLPSDRFSAERTGGSVSTLTIQRTQQEDSAVYLCASSPTYMGRGDDQYFGPGTRLTVT.

This chain joins TRBV20-1 and TRBJ1-4, with D unresolved. Trimming took 0 bases from V and 7 from J, leaving 3 bases between them. Germline lookup yields CDR1 DFQATT and CDR2 SNEGSKA (reference sequence). The CDR3 loop spans 11 amino acids. In nucleotides, the CDR3 is TGCAGTGCTAGAGAGGTTGAAAAACTGTTTTTT. It specifies CSAREVEKLFF.

V usage is TRBV6-4 and J usage is TRBJ2-3; TRBD1 might be the D (6 bases). The CDR3 extends over 15 amino acids. Trimming took 5 bases from V and 3 from J, leaving 15 bases between them. The germline CDR1 and CDR2 sequences are MRHNA and SNTAGT. CDR3 sequence: CASSKVSGTTDTQYF. As DNA, the CDR3 is TGTGCCAGCAGTAAAGTTTCAGGGACAACAGATACGCAGTATTTT.

The gene calls are TRBV20-1 and TRBJ1-5; the D is unclear. The germline gives CDR1 DFQATT, CDR2 SNEGSKA (reference sequence). With 3 bases removed from V and 0 bases from J, the gap between germline ends came to 6 bases. CDR3 length: 13 residues. CDR3 in amino acids: CSARLRSNQPQHF. In DNA form, the CDR3 reads TGCAGTGCTAGGCTGCGTAGCAATCAGCCCCAGCATTTT.

The chain has TRBV5-1 and TRBJ2-5; 8 bases match TRBD2. The CDR3 runs to 14 residues. Germline loops: CDR1 SGHRS, CDR2 YFSETQ. V gave up 3 bases and J gave up 2 bases; unmatched junction bases: 3. CDR3 region: CASSSAGVQETQYF. For the CDR3, the DNA is TGCGCCAGCAGCTCAGCGGGGGTGCAAGAGACCCAGTACTTC.

This chain joins TRBV5-1 and TRBJ2-2; 7 nucleotides agree with TRBD1. V dropped 4 bases and J dropped 1; count of bases not matched to a gene: 10. This CDR3 spans 17 amino acids. The germline gives CDR1 SGHRS, CDR2 YFSETQ. CDR3 DNA sequence: TGCGCCAGCAGCCTGCTTCCGGGACAGAAGAACACCGGGGAGCTGTTTTTT. Translated, it gives CASSLLPGQKNTGELFF.

The rearrangement uses TRBV20-1 and TRBJ2-3; the match to TRBD1 covers 10 bases. The germline V gene encodes CDR1 DFQATT and CDR2 SNEGSKA (reference sequence). After removal of 5 bases from V and 0 bases from J, the junction contained 11 bases not matched to a gene. The CDR3 length is 17 residues. The CDR3 here is CSAHLTGGSFSTDTQYF. Here the CDR3 DNA reads TGCAGTGCTCACCTGACAGGGGGCAGTTTTAGCACAGATACGCAGTATTTT.

This chain joins TRBV5-6 and TRBJ2-7; D possibly corresponds to TRBD1 (5 bases). The CDR3 length is 14 residues. Per germline, CDR1 SGHDT and CDR2 YYEEEE. V dropped 4 bases and J dropped 7 bases, with 18 bases sitting between them. The CDR3 DNA sequence: TGTGCCAGCAGCGCCCTGGGCAGGGCCCGGGAGCAGTACTTC. Encoded protein: CASSALGRAREQYF.

The chain is built from TRBV7-3 and TRBJ2-5, with 8 bases identical to TRBD1. V lost 4 bases and J lost 5; bases outside the gene matches: 9. From germline, CDR1 is SGHTA and CDR2 FQGTGA. CDR3 length equals 15 residues. Here the CDR3 reads CASSSTGVKGETQYF. The DNA of the CDR3 is TGTGCCAGCAGCTCGACAGGGGTCAAAGGGGAGACCCAGTACTTC.

The chain has TRBV9 and TRBJ2-2, with D unclear. The CDR3 has 15 residues. CDR1 is SGDLS and CDR2 is YYNGEE in the germline V gene. The V and J ends lost 3 bases and 0 bases respectively, with 9 bases between them. Written as DNA, the CDR3 is TGTGCCAGCAGCGCCCAGACCTCGAACACCGGGGAGCTGTTTTTT. Its protein product is CASSAQTSNTGELFF.

The rearrangement uses TRBV20-1 and TRBJ2-5, with 13 bases matching TRBD2. The CDR3 runs to 14 residues. Germline V CDR1 and CDR2: DFQATT, SNEGSKA (reference sequence). The J segment lost 5 bases and the V segment lost 5 bases, leaving 5 bases of the junction unmatched. CDR3 residues: CSAPGTSGEETQYF. For the CDR3, the DNA is TGCAGTGCTCCTGGGACTAGCGGGGAGGAGACCCAGTACTTC.

On this clonotype itself: An end of the junction does not agree with germline; a read error may underlie this. The rearrangement uses TRBV6-5 and TRBJ2-1; 7 positions match TRBD1. The CDR3 sequence is 16 residues long. Looked up from germline, CDR1 is MNHEY and CDR2 is SVGAGI. The CDR3 region is CVSSYATGSWASEQFF. The CDR3 bases are TGTGTCAGCAGTTACGCGACAGGGAGTTGGGCGTCTGAGCAGTTCTTC.

This rearrangement joins TRBV12-3 or TRBV12-4 to TRBJ2-4; the D is unclear. The CDR3 has 16 residues. The ends were cut back, 6 bases at V and 0 bases at J, with 15 bases in the middle. DNA for the CDR3: TGTGCCAGCAGCTCCCAACGGCTACTAGCCAAAAACATTCAGTACTTC. Its protein is CASSSQRLLAKNIQYF.

The V call is TRBV3-1, the J call TRBJ2-4; the D gene is possibly TRBD1 (6 bases). This CDR3 has 14 amino acids. Trimming stripped 4 bases from V and 8 bases from J, with 15 bases between. Germline loops: CDR1 LGHDT, CDR2 YNNKEL (reference sequence). The CDR3 here is CASSPGQGWDIQYF. CDR3 DNA: TGTGCCAGCAGCCCCGGGCAGGGGTGGGACATTCAGTACTTC.

This clonotype was counted between two and nine times. The chain recombines TRBV10-3 with TRBJ2-3, with 7 nucleotides matching TRBD2. The trim removed 3 bases at V and 2 bases at J, leaving 8 bases unmatched. Germline assignment: CDR1 ENHRY and CDR2 SYGVKD. This CDR3 contains 16 residues. The CDR3 DNA follows: TGTGCCATCAGTGACTGGACGGGAGGACCCACAGATACGCAGTATTTT. Protein: CAISDWTGGPTDTQYF.

In the case of this clonotype: An end of the junction differs from the germline gene, which may be a read error. The rearrangement uses TRBV29-1 and TRBJ2-7; weak D call: TRBD1 (6 bases). CDR3 length: 13 amino acids. Germline loops: CDR1 SQVTM, CDR2 ANQGSEA. The CDR3 DNA sequence: TGCAGCGTGGAAGGGGGTCCTTCCTACGAGCAGTACTTC. Residues: CSVEGGPSYEQYF.